This TCR beta chain was obtained from a study of T cell responses to AZD1222 COVID-19 vaccine. Findings and limits, study-wide: The donor cohort was predominantly white British with a female majority, and clonal diversity may have been underestimated. In the spike-specific TCR repertoire, nearly half reportedly target unmutated variant regions. In all cases, repertoires were sampled only after the peak T cell response. At baseline, seropositivity was found in only a handful of AZD1222 recipients.

To note about this clone: What it binds is not known.

Data came from immunoSEQ multiplex PCR; TCRdb stores just in-frame clones and leaves some out. The data contain 95,000 to 150,000 clones, roughly nine tenths of them singletons. Looked up from germline, CDR1 is LNHDA and CDR2 is SQIVND (reference sequence). The CDR3 spans 13 residues. Trimming removed 9 bases at V and 5 bases at J, with 14 bases between. The sequenced sample was peripheral blood, obtained on day 0 of AZD1222 vaccination. V and J are TRBV19 and TRBJ2-1; possible D gene TRBD2, 6 bases. This receptor was identified in an adult in good health. DNA of the CDR3: TGTGCCAGCAGACGGGGGATAAACAATGAGCAGTTCTTC. It codes for CASRRGINNEQFF.